The 10 T cell receptor beta chains below all came from one sample that was sequenced in a study of T cell repertoires in cytomegalovirus infection. The antigens for these receptors are not known. TCRdb analysed the reads with MiXCR anew, one entry per CDR3 protein. The sample holds fewer than 1,000,000 distinct CDR3 sequences; under 40% are singletons and the top ten take 10% to 15%. The sequencing used cultured CD8+ T cells from PBMCs, collected from culture after CMV antigen stimulation. The receptors here all came from a human donor in good health (CMV status not recorded). Some clones in this sample may be carry-over from other donors' samples.

This clonotype was seen more than once but under ten times. The gene calls are TRBV4-1 and TRBJ1-5; tentative D call: TRBD1 (5 bases). V lost 4 bases and J 9 bases, leaving 13 bases between the germline ends. The CDR3 is 13 residues long. CDR1 MGHRA and CDR2 YSYEKL come from the germline V gene. The CDR3 sequence is CASSLWGDGPQHF. The DNA of the CDR3 is TGCGCCAGCAGCCTATGGGGCGACGGGCCCCAGCATTTT.

V is TRBV27 and J is TRBJ1-1, with TRBD1 as a possible D gene (6 bases). The V gene lost 5 bases and the J gene lost 0 bases, with 16 bases spanning the gap. The CDR3 spans 16 residues. The germline V gene encodes CDR1 MNHEY and CDR2 SMNVEV (reference sequence). The CDR3 reads CASSPGGTGMNTEAFF. The CDR3 DNA reads as TGTGCCAGCAGTCCCGGCGGAACAGGGATGAACACTGAAGCTTTCTTT.

This chain connects TRBV20-1 to TRBJ2-7, with a possible D match to TRBD1 (6 bases). CDR3 length: 11 amino acids. Germline V gives CDR1 DFQATT, CDR2 SNEGSKA (reference sequence). Trimming left V 3 bases short and J 4 bases short, with 7 bases between. In DNA, the CDR3 is TGCAGTGCTAGTAGGGGGTACGAGCAGTACTTC. It yields the protein CSASRGYEQYF.

A few counts support this clonotype. CDR3: CASSEEQSHEQFF. The CDR3 bases are TGTGCCAGCAGTGAGGAACAATCCCATGAGCAGTTCTTC. The J gene is TRBJ2-1, the V gene TRBV2; D not resolved. CDR1 is SNHLY, CDR2 FYNNEI, per germline. This CDR3 is built from 13 residues. The ends were cut back, 3 bases at V and 8 bases at J, with 11 bases in the middle.

The chain links TRBV7-9 to TRBJ2-1; perhaps TRBD2 as D (5 bases). Trimming pared 5 bases from V and 2 bases from J, leaving 10 bases between. The CDR3 totals 14 residues. Germline values: CDR1 SEHNR, CDR2 FQNEAQ (reference sequence). In DNA form, the CDR3 reads TGTGCCAGCAGCACCCGGGAAACCTACAATGAGCAGTTCTTC. Translation: CASSTRETYNEQFF.

The chain couples TRBV6-1 to TRBJ2-7; possibly TRBD1 for D (5 bases). The CDR3 is 13 amino acids. Trimming shortened V by 4 bases and J by 2 bases, and 9 bases separated the two germline ends. Germline CDR1 MNHNS, CDR2 SASEGT. Here the CDR3 reads CASSGGMPYEQYF. In DNA form, the CDR3 reads TGTGCCAGCAGTGGGGGCATGCCCTACGAGCAGTACTTC.

This clonotype was observed a handful of times. This chain's CDR3 is CASSTTGRDRDEQYF. DNA for the CDR3: TGTGCCAGCAGCACGACAGGGAGGGATAGGGACGAGCAGTACTTC. The V call is TRBV7-8, the J call TRBJ2-7; D tentatively fits TRBD1 or TRBD2 (7 bases each). This CDR3 is built from 15 residues. CDR1 is SGHVS and CDR2 is FQNEAQ in the germline V gene. V dropped 5 bases and J dropped 5 bases, with 19 bases sitting between them.

The chain links TRBV7-9 to TRBJ2-5; D is undetermined. Germline V lookup: CDR1 SEHNR, CDR2 FQNEAQ (reference sequence). The length of the CDR3 is 17 residues. Deletions cut 5 bases from V and 0 bases from J, with 19 bases between. CDR3 region: CASSISRSLSNQETQYF. In nucleotides, the CDR3 is TGTGCCAGCAGCATCAGTAGATCGCTTTCCAACCAAGAGACCCAGTACTTC.

This clonotype occurred many times. V is TRBV7-2 and J is TRBJ2-7, with D perhaps TRBD1 or TRBD2 (6 bases each). The V gene's germline CDR1 is SGHTA and CDR2 FQGNSA. Trimming shortened V by 10 bases and J by 2 bases, and 21 bases separated the two germline ends. The CDR3 contains 15 residues. CDR3 coding DNA: TGTGCCACCTCCCCAGGGGACTCCCTGGCCTACGAGCAGTACTTC. This sequence encodes CATSPGDSLAYEQYF.

J is TRBJ2-7 and V is TRBV20-1, with D perhaps TRBD2 (5 bases). This CDR3 has 13 residues. Trimming took off 2 bases at V and 2 bases at J, with 10 bases between the two ends. Germline values: CDR1 DFQATT, CDR2 SNEGSKA (reference sequence). The CDR3 protein is CSARQSGTYEQYF. In DNA, the CDR3 is TGCAGTGCTAGACAGAGCGGAACCTACGAGCAGTACTTC.